The rows below give T cell receptor beta chains drawn from one sample of a study of shared clonotypes between healthy human individuals. Data came from immunoSEQ multiplex PCR; TCRdb stores just in-frame clones and leaves some out. The sample contains about 2 million clones, less than 95% of which appear only once. Sequenced input: naive CD8+ T cells sorted from blood. The receptors shown here come from a man younger than 35 in good health. Each CDR3 is given with its conserved first and last residue. The order of the fields is V gene, J gene, CDR3 protein.

v_call: TRBV20-1
j_call: TRBJ1-2
cdr3_aa: CSARGAEGYTF

v_call: TRBV12-2
j_call: TRBJ1-5
cdr3_aa: CASRLEPGANQPQHF

v_call: TRBV7-9
j_call: TRBJ2-3
cdr3_aa: CASSRLRTDTQYF

v_call: TRBV6-5
j_call: TRBJ2-5
cdr3_aa: CASSPGLAQETQYF

v_call: TRBV7-8
j_call: TRBJ2-1
cdr3_aa: CASSLEIGAGPFNEQFF

v_call: TRBV13
j_call: TRBJ2-3
cdr3_aa: CASTNREEADTQYF

v_call: TRBV7-8
j_call: TRBJ2-7
cdr3_aa: CASSPDGTIEQRYF

v_call: TRBV12-5
j_call: TRBJ2-1
cdr3_aa: CASGSNLAGAYNEQFF

v_call: TRBV4-3
j_call: TRBJ2-7
cdr3_aa: CASSPSDRGSYEQYF

v_call: TRBV7-2
j_call: TRBJ2-2
cdr3_aa: CASSPPGTHLGELFF

v_call: TRBV5-1
j_call: TRBJ1-4
cdr3_aa: CASSLRATNEKLFF

v_call: TRBV7-2
j_call: TRBJ1-2
cdr3_aa: CASSPKKGALGYGYTF

v_call: TRBV6-1
j_call: TRBJ1-5
cdr3_aa: CASSPWGDSNQPQHF

v_call: TRBV27
j_call: TRBJ2-7
cdr3_aa: CASQPDSYSYEQYF

v_call: TRBV5-1
j_call: TRBJ2-1
cdr3_aa: CASSPTGTEDNEQFF

v_call: TRBV9
j_call: TRBJ2-7
cdr3_aa: CASNLAGGTYEQYF

v_call: TRBV9
j_call: TRBJ2-5
cdr3_aa: CASSPPWEETQYF

v_call: TRBV20-1
j_call: TRBJ2-7
cdr3_aa: CSARRVQEQYF

v_call: TRBV4-2
j_call: TRBJ2-1
cdr3_aa: CASSQGLLGGAYYEQFF

v_call: TRBV9
j_call: TRBJ2-7
cdr3_aa: CASSAGGDPYEQYF

v_call: TRBV27
j_call: TRBJ2-7
cdr3_aa: CASRAGTGGAYEQYF

v_call: TRBV27
j_call: TRBJ2-7
cdr3_aa: CASSSLGGSEYEQYF